Following are 17 T cell receptor beta chains from one sample sequenced in a study of vaccination and CD4 T cells after COVID-19. Treatment denoted: roughly 11-day PBMC culture with coronavirus spike peptide pools or control peptides (ViraFEST assay). For these TCRs, the target antigens are not known. The Oncomine TCR Beta short-read assay sequenced DNA from cultured CD4+ T cells. TCRdb re-analysed the PCR reads in MiXCR, keeping a single row per CDR3 protein. The repertoire includes over 15,000 distinct CDR3 sequences, under 45% of them detected once, and over 6.5% sits in the top ten. This material consisted of CD4+ T cells from blood, cultured in vitro, taken after SARS-CoV-2 vaccination. These receptors were taken from a human donor who had recovered from COVID-19.

The V call is TRBV10-3, the J call TRBJ2-5; D possibly uses TRBD1 or TRBD2 (5 bases each). The CDR3 is made up of 13 amino acids. The V end lost 6 bases, the J end lost 2 bases, and 10 bases lay between the germline ends. Germline V gene data show CDR1 as ENHRY and CDR2 as SYGVKD. This CDR3 is CAIRTGAQETQYF. DNA for the CDR3: TGTGCCATCAGAACCGGGGCTCAAGAGACCCAGTACTTC.

The chain couples TRBV20-1 to TRBJ2-1; 11 bases line up with TRBD2. The CDR3 runs 15 residues. The junction had 6 bases not matched to a gene; V was cut back by 4 bases and J by 4 bases. Germline values: CDR1 DFQATT, CDR2 SNEGSKA (reference sequence). The CDR3 sequence: CSAKLAGVIYNEQFF. CDR3 DNA sequence: TGCAGTGCTAAACTAGCGGGAGTCATATACAATGAGCAGTTCTTC.

The V and J genes are TRBV19 and TRBJ2-7; 7 bases align to TRBD1. The ends lost 5 bases at V and 0 bases at J; junction bases unmatched: 10. The CDR3 extends over 16 amino acids. The V gene's germline CDR1 is LNHDA and CDR2 SQIVND (reference sequence). The CDR3 sequence is CASSLLPGQTSYEQYF. The DNA for the CDR3 is TGTGCCAGTAGTCTTCTTCCGGGACAGACCTCCTACGAGCAGTACTTC. The full variable domain, with the rest looked up from reference TRBV19 and TRBJ2-7, is DGGITQSPKYLFRKEGQNVTLSCEQNLNHDAMYWYRQDPGQGLRLIYYSQIVNDFQKGDIAEGYSVSREKKESFPLTVTSAQKNPTAFYLCASSLLPGQTSYEQYFGPGTRLTVT.

This clonotype was observed a few times. V is TRBV20-1 and J is TRBJ2-5, with D perhaps TRBD1 or TRBD2 (5 bases each). This CDR3 is built from 16 residues. Deletions cut 3 bases from V and 4 bases from J, with 21 bases between. In germline, CDR1 is DFQATT, CDR2 SNEGSKA (reference sequence). This CDR3 reads CSARATRTRGGETQYF. The CDR3, as DNA: TGCAGTGCTAGGGCCACACGTACGAGGGGCGGAGAGACCCAGTACTTC.

This chain uses TRBV28 with TRBJ2-5; D is unresolved. This CDR3 is 14 amino acids long. Germline V gene data show CDR1 as MDHEN and CDR2 as SYDVKM. V was clipped by 8 bases and J by 7 bases, with 20 bases between them. The CDR3 spells CASAGPGRTSTQYF. The CDR3 coding sequence is TGTGCCAGCGCAGGTCCCGGGCGGACCTCGACCCAGTACTTC.

A few counts support this clonotype. Written as DNA, the CDR3 is TGTGCCACCAGTGATTTAGGGACCGACACAGATACGCAGTATTTT. Protein sequence: CATSDLGTDTDTQYF. V usage is TRBV24-1 and J usage is TRBJ2-3; D is perhaps TRBD1 or TRBD2 (5 bases each). The V end was cut by 1 base, the J end by 2 bases, with 9 bases between. This CDR3 comprises 15 residues. Germline V CDR1 and CDR2: KGHDR, SFDVKD.

V is TRBV6-1 and J is TRBJ1-4; D uncertain. Germline V gene lookup returns CDR1 MNHNS and CDR2 SASEGT. This CDR3 spans 13 amino acids. Trimming removed 6 bases at V and 3 bases at J, with 8 bases between. CDR3 amino acids: CASRRVANEKLFF. The CDR3 region has the DNA TGTGCCAGCAGGAGGGTCGCTAATGAAAAACTGTTTTTT.

Points on this clonotype: The DNA is left out, because the CDR3 cannot be placed on it with certainty; the CDR3 is given as TCRdb lists it. This chain connects TRBV5-1 to TRBJ2-3; TRBD1 is taken as the D call from the table, unchecked against the DNA. With termini counted, the CDR3 has 23 amino acids. CDR1 and CDR2 from the germline V gene are SGHRS and YFSETQ. The CDR3: CASTNQTSMYLCASRGARDTQYF.

This clonotype was seen just once. The genes are TRBV20-1 and TRBJ2-5, with 9 bases identical to TRBD2. Germline V lookup: CDR1 DFQATT, CDR2 SNEGSKA (reference sequence). The CDR3 consists of 16 residues. The V gene end was trimmed by 1 base and the J gene end by 1 base; junction bases not matched to a gene: 7. CDR3 residues: CSARGGASGTQETQYF. The CDR3 DNA reads as TGCAGTGCTAGAGGGGGGGCTAGCGGGACCCAAGAGACCCAGTACTTC.

This chain links TRBV20-1 with TRBJ2-7; TRBD2 aligns across 10 bases. CDR3 length: 14 amino acids. Losses at the gene ends were 1 base for V and 5 bases for J; bases not matched to a gene: 5. Germline V CDR1 and CDR2: DFQATT, SNEGSKA (reference sequence). The CDR3 nucleotides read TGCAGTGCTAGAGGGGGGCTAGCGGGAGACGAGCAGTACTTC. Its translation: CSARGGLAGDEQYF.

V gene TRBV20-1 combines with J gene TRBJ2-1, with 7 bases fitting TRBD2. The CDR3 extends over 13 amino acids. The germline V gene has CDR1 DFQATT and CDR2 SNEGSKA (reference sequence). V shed 2 bases, J shed 10 bases, and the junction held 8 bases outside the gene matches. The CDR3 spells CSARLGGRREQFF. The DNA for the CDR3 is TGCAGTGCTAGACTGGGGGGGAGGAGGGAGCAGTTCTTC.

The chain links TRBV28 to TRBJ1-2; D might be TRBD1 (6 bases). This CDR3 is built from 13 residues. Per germline, CDR1 MDHEN and CDR2 SYDVKM. The V and J ends lost 4 bases and 8 bases respectively, with 14 bases between them. CDR3 residues: CASSSSTGWGYTF. The CDR3 DNA follows: TGTGCCAGCAGTTCGTCGACAGGATGGGGCTACACCTTC.

This clonotype is deemed medium-sized (0.01 to 0.1%). This chain connects TRBV7-6 to TRBJ1-6; D not certain. V was shortened by 4 bases and J by 14 bases, with 18 bases between the two germline ends. CDR3 size: 14 residues. Germline V lookup: CDR1 SGHVS, CDR2 FNYEAQ. DNA of the CDR3: TGTGCCAGCAGCTCCATAGACGTGGGAGGGACCCTCCACTTT. Protein sequence: CASSSIDVGGTLHF.

The chain links TRBV6-5 to TRBJ2-2; the D gene is possibly TRBD1 (6 bases). V was cut by 4 bases and J by 3 bases, with 9 bases left in between. The CDR3 has 14 residues. Germline CDR1 and CDR2: MNHEY and SVGAGI. The CDR3: CASSWNRDTGELFF. Here the CDR3 DNA reads TGTGCCAGCAGTTGGAACAGGGACACCGGGGAGCTGTTTTTT.

The chain uses TRBV28 and TRBJ2-3; D is ambiguous. The CDR3 sequence is 17 residues long. The germline V gene encodes CDR1 MDHEN and CDR2 SYDVKM. V was shortened by 8 bases and J by 0 bases, with 21 bases between the two germline ends. In DNA, the CDR3 is TGTGCCAGCGGTTCCGCCATCAGACTGATTAGCACAGATACGCAGTATTTT. It translates to CASGSAIRLISTDTQYF.

By frequency in the sample, this clonotype is medium-sized. The rearrangement uses TRBV9 and TRBJ1-6, with 8 bases lining up with TRBD1. V gave up 0 bases and J gave up 9 bases; unmatched junction bases: 11. Germline CDR1 and CDR2: SGDLS and YYNGEE. This CDR3 is built from 17 residues. CDR3 sequence (DNA): TGTGCCAGCAGCGTAGCTGGGGCAGGGGGCAAAGGTTCACCCCTCCACTTT. Amino acid sequence: CASSVAGAGGKGSPLHF.

This chain links TRBV9 with TRBJ2-3; D is possibly TRBD1 (6 bases). V gave up 4 bases and J gave up 2 bases, with 11 bases separating them. The CDR3 extends over 14 amino acids. The V gene's germline CDR1 is SGDLS and CDR2 YYNGEE. CDR3 loop: CASSKGQSTDTQYF. The CDR3 bases are TGTGCCAGCAGCAAAGGACAGTCCACAGATACGCAGTATTTT.